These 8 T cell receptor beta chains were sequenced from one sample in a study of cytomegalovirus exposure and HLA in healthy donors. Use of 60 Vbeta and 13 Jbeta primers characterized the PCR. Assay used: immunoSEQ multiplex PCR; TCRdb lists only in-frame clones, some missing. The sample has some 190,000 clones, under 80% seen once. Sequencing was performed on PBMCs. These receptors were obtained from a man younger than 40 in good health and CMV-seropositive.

The CDR3 reads CASLERSTDTQYF. CDR3 sequence (DNA): TGCGCCAGTTTAGAGCGGAGCACAGATACGCAGTATTTT. The J gene is TRBJ2-3, the V gene TRBV10-1, with D possibly matching TRBD2 (5 bases). V was shortened by 9 bases and J by 0 bases, with 10 bases between the two germline ends. The germline V gene encodes CDR1 WNHNN and CDR2 SYGVQD (reference sequence). The CDR3 contains 13 residues.

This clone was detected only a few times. CDR3 residues: CASSLLNGEPPLHF. The CDR3, as DNA: TGCGCCAGCAGCTTGCTGAACGGTGAGCCACCCCTCCACTTT. V is TRBV5-1 and J is TRBJ1-6; D is ambiguous. The CDR3 contains 14 residues. The germline V gene encodes CDR1 SGHRS and CDR2 YFSETQ. Trimming removed 1 base at V and 11 bases at J, with 13 bases between.

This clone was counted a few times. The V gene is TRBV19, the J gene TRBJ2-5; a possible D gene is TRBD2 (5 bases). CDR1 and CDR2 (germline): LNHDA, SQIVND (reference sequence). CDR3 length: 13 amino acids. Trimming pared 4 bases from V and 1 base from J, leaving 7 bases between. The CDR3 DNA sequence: TGTGCCAGTAGTACAGGACTCCAAGAGACCCAGTACTTC. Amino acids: CASSTGLQETQYF.

The CDR3 spells CAHSGRGNIQYF. The CDR3, as DNA: TGTGCCCACTCAGGACGGGGTAACATTCAGTACTTC. V usage is TRBV30 and J usage is TRBJ2-4; tentatively, D is TRBD2 (5 bases). Trimming took 8 bases from V and 7 from J, leaving 15 bases between them. Germline values: CDR1 GTSNPN, CDR2 SVGIG (reference sequence). The CDR3 extends over 12 amino acids.

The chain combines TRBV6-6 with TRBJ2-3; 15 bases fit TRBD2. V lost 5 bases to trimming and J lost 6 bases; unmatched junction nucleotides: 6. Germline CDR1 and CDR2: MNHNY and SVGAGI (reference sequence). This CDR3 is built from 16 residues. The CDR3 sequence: CASSPWTSGGGDTQYF. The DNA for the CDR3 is TGTGCCAGCAGTCCTTGGACTAGCGGGGGGGGTGATACGCAGTATTTT.

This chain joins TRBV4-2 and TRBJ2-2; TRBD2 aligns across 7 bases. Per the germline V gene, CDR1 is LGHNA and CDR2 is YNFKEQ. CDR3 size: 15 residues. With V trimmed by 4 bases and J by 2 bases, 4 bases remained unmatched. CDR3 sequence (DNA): TGTGCCAGCAGCCCCGGGACTAAAAACACCGGGGAGCTGTTTTTT. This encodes CASSPGTKNTGELFF.

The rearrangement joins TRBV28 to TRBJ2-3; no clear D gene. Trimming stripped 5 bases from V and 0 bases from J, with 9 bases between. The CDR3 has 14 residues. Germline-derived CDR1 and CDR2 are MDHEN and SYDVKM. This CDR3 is CASSPIDSTDTQYF. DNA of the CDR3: TGTGCCAGCAGTCCTATAGATAGCACAGATACGCAGTATTTT.

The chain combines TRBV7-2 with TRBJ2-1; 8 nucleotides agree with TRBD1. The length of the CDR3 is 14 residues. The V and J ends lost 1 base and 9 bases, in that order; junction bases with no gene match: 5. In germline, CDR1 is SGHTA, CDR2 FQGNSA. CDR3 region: CASSLDRGYGEQFF. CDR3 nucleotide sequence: TGTGCCAGCAGCTTAGACAGGGGGTACGGTGAGCAGTTCTTC.